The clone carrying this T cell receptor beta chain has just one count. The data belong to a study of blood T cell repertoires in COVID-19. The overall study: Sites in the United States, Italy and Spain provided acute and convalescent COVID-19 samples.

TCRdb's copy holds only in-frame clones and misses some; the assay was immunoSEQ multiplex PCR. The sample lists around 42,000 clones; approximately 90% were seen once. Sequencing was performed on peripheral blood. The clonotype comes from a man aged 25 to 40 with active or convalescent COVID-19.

CDR3 DNA: TGTGCCAGCAGCGAGGGACAGATGAACACTGAAGCTTTCTTT. As protein: CASSEGQMNTEAFF. The rearrangement uses TRBV2 and TRBJ1-1; 7 nucleotides line up with TRBD1. CDR1 is SNHLY and CDR2 is FYNNEI in the germline V gene. The CDR3 consists of 14 residues. J was trimmed by 0 bases and V by 6 bases; bases with no gene match: 4.